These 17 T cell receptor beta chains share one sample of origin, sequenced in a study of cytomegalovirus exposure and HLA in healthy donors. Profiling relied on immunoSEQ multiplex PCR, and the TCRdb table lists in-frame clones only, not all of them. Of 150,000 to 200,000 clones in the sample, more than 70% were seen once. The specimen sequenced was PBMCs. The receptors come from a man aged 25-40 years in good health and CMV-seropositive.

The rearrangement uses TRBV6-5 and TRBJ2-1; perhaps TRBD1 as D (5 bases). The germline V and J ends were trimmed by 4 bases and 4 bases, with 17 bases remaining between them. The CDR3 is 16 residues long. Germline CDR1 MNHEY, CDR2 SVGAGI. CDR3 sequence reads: CASSSPTGGLYNEQFF. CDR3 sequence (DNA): TGTGCCAGCAGTTCCCCCACAGGCGGATTATACAATGAGCAGTTCTTC.

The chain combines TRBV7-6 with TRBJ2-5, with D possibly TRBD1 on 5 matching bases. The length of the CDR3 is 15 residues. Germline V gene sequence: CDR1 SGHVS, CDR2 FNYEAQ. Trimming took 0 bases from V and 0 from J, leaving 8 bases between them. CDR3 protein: CASSLAGQYQETQYF. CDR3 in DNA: TGTGCCAGCAGCTTAGCGGGGCAGTACCAAGAGACCCAGTACTTC.

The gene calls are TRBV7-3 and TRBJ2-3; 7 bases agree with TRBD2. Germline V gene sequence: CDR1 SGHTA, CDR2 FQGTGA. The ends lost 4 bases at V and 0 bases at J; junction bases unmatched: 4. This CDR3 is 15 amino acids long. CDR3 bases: TGTGCCAGCAGCTGGACTAGGACTAGCACAGATACGCAGTATTTT. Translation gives CASSWTRTSTDTQYF.

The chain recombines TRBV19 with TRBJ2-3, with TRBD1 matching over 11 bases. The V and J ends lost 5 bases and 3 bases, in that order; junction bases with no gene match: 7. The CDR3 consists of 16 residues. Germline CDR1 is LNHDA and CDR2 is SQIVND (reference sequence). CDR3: CASSPGTGGITDTQYF. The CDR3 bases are TGTGCCAGTAGTCCCGGGACAGGGGGTATTACAGATACGCAGTATTTT.

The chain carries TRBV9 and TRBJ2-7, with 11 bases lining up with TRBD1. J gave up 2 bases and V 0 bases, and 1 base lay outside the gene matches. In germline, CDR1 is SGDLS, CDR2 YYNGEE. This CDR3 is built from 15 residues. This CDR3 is CASSVEGQGAYEQYF. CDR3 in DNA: TGTGCCAGCAGCGTAGAGGGACAGGGGGCCTACGAGCAGTACTTC.

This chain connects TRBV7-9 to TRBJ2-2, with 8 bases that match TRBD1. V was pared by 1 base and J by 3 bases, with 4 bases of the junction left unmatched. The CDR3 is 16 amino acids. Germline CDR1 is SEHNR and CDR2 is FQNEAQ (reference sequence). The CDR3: CASSLGTGPYTGELFF. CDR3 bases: TGTGCCAGCAGCTTAGGGACAGGGCCTTACACCGGGGAGCTGTTTTTT. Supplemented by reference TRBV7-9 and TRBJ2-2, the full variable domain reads DTGVSQNPRHKITKRGQNVTFRCDPISEHNRLYWYRQTLGQGPEFLTYFQNEAQLEKSRLLSDRFSAERPKGSFSTLEIQRTEQGDSAMYLCASSLGTGPYTGELFFGEGSRLTVL.

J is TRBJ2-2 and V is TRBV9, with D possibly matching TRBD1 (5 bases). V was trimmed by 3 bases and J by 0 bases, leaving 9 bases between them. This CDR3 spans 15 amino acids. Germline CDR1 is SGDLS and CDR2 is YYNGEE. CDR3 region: CASSGRASNTGELFF. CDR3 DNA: TGTGCCAGCAGCGGCAGGGCATCGAACACCGGGGAGCTGTTTTTT.

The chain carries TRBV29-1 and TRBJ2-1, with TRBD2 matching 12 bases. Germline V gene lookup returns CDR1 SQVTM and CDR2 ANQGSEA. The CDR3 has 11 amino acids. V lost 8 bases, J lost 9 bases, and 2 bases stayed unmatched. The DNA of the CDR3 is TGCAGCCAGGGACTAGCGGGTGAGCAGTTCTTC. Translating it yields CSQGLAGEQFF.

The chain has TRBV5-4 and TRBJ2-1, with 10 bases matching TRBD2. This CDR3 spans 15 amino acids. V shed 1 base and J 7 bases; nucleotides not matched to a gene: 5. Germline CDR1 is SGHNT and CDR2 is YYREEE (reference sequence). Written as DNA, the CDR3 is TGTGCCAGCAGCTTGCTAGCGGGAGAGTCTAATGAGCAGTTCTTC. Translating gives CASSLLAGESNEQFF. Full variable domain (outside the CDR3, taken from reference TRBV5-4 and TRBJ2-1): ETGVTQSPTHLIKTRGQQVTLRCSSQSGHNTVSWYQQALGQGPQFIFQYYREEENGRGNFPPRFSGLQFPNYSSELNVNALELDDSALYLCASSLLAGESNEQFFGPGTRLTVL.

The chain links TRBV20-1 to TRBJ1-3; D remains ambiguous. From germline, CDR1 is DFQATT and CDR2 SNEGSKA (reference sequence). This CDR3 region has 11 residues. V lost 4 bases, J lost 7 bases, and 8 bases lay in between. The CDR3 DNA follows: TGCAGTGCTAATGTGCGGAACACCATATATTTT. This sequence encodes CSANVRNTIYF.

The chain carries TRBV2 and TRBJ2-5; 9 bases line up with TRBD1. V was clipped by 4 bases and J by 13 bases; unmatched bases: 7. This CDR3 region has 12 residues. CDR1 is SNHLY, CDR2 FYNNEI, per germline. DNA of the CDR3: TGTGCCAGCAGTGGGGACAGGGCCTTCCCGTACTTC. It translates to CASSGDRAFPYF. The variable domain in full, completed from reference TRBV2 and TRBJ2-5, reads EPEVTQTPSHQVTQMGQEVILRCVPISNHLYFYWYRQILGQKVEFLVSFYNNEISEKSEIFDDQFSVERPDGSNFTLKIRSTKLEDSAMYFCASSGDRAFPYFGPGTRLLVL.

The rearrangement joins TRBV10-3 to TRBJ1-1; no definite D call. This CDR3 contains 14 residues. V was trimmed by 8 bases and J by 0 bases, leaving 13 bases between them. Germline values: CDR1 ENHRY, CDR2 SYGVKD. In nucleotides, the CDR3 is TGTGCCATCGGGGTCTCCGGGGTGAACACTGAAGCTTTCTTT. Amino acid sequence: CAIGVSGVNTEAFF.

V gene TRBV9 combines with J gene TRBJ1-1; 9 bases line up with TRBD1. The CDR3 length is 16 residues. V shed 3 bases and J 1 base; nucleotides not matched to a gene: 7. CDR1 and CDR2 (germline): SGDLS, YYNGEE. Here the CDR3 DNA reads TGTGCCAGCAGCGCCAGAGGGACAGGGCCGAACACTGAAGCTTTCTTT. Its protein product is CASSARGTGPNTEAFF.

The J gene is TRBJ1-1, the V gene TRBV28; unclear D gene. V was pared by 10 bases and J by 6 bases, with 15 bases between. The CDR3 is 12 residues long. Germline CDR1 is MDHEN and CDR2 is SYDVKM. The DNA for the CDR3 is TGTGCCACCTCTTTGGAGTTCTCTGAAGCTTTCTTT. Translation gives CATSLEFSEAFF.

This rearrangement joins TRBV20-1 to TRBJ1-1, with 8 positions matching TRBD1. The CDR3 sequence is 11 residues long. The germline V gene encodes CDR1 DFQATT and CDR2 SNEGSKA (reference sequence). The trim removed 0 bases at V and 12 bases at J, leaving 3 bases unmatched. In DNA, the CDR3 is TGCAGTGCTAGAGAAGGGACAGGACCTTTCTTT. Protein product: CSAREGTGPFF.

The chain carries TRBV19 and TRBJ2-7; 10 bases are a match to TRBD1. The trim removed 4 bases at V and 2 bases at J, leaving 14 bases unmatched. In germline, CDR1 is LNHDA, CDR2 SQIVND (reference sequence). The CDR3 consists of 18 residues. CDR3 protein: CASSNLTPGQGIPYEQYF. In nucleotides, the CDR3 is TGTGCCAGTAGTAACCTCACCCCGGGACAGGGGATACCCTACGAGCAGTACTTC.

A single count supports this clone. Here the CDR3 DNA reads TGTGCCAGCAGCCGGGGTGGGTTAGAGACCCAGTACTTC. Translated: CASSRGGLETQYF. The gene calls are TRBV6-5 and TRBJ2-5; TRBD2 is a possible D gene (5 bases). This CDR3 has 13 residues. In germline, CDR1 is MNHEY, CDR2 SVGAGI. V was clipped by 6 bases and J by 4 bases, with 12 bases between them.